This TCR beta chain emerged from a study of shared clonotypes between healthy human individuals. Trimming took off 6 bases at V and 7 bases at J, with 18 bases between the two ends. The germline gives CDR1 LNHDA, CDR2 SQIVND (reference sequence). This CDR3 comprises 14 residues. The donors were adults (healthy and HIV-negative) with no recent acute infections or vaccinations. The sample holds a few counts of this clone. Per the authors' pipeline: Filtering differed for immunoSEQ, which gave only junction sequences without quality scores. Profiling relied on immunoSEQ multiplex PCR, and the TCRdb table lists in-frame clones only, not all of them. The V and J calls and clone size come from that table; D and trimming were worked out from the DNA. The repertoire has fewer than 600,000 clones, 77% of them found once; the top ten carry more than 10%.

Sequencing used PBMCs. The sequence came from a woman aged 40 to 50 in good health. Some clones in this sample may be carry-over from other donors' samples. This rearrangement joins TRBV19 to TRBJ1-2, with TRBD1 as a possible D gene (6 bases). CDR3 DNA sequence: TGTGCCAGTAGCTTTACAGGGAAGGCACTTGGCTACACCTTC. Translated, it gives CASSFTGKALGYTF.